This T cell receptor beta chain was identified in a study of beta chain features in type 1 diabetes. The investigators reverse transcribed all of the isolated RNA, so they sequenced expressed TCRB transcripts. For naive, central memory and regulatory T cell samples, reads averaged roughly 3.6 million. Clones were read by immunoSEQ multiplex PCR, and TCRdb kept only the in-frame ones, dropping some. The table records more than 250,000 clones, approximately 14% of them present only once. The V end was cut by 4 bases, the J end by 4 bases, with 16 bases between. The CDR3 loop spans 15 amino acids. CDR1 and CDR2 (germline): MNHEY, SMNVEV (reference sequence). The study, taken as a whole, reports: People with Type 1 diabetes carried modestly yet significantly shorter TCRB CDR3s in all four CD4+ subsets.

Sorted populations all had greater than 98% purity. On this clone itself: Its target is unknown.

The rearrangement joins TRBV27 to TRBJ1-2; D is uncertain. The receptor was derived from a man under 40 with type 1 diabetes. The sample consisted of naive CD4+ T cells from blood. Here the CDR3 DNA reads TGTGCCAGCAGTTCCATTGACATCCTGGGCTATGGCTACACCTTC. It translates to CASSSIDILGYGYTF.